The rows below give T cell receptor beta chains drawn from one sample of a study of T cells in Graves' hyperthyroidism and ophthalmopathy. MiXCR was run by TCRdb on the multiplex PCR reads, yielding one entry per CDR3 protein. The top ten hold 15% to 20% of the sample, which has more than 300,000 distinct CDR3 sequences, around 15% seen once. The sequenced sample was blood. These receptors originate from a woman in her 30s with Graves' ophthalmopathy. Both conserved end residues are part of each CDR3. The D gene is left open where the match is weak. The size of a clone is reported for some rows only, either as once, few or many, or as a class for expanded clones.

j_gene: TRBJ1-1
abundance: few
d_gene: NA
v_gene: TRBV18
CDR3aa: CASSPNRLGVRTEAFF
CDR3nt: TGTGCCAGCTCACCAAATCGCTTAGGGGTGCGGACTGAAGCTTTCTTT

j_gene: TRBJ2-6
abundance: many
d_gene: NA
v_gene: TRBV5-1
CDR3aa: CASSSPGANVLTF
CDR3nt: TGTGCCAGCAGCTCTCCAGGGGCCAACGTCCTGACTTTC

j_gene: TRBJ2-7
abundance: few
d_gene: NA
v_gene: TRBV4-1
CDR3aa: CASSQGGGPAYEQYF
CDR3nt: TGCGCCAGCAGCCAAGGGGGGGGGCCCGCCTACGAGCAGTACTTC

j_gene: TRBJ2-5
abundance: few
d_gene: TRBD2
v_gene: TRBV20-1
CDR3aa: CSARLAGGVGQETQYF
CDR3nt: TGCAGTGCTAGACTAGCGGGGGGAGTTGGGCAAGAGACCCAGTACTTC

j_gene: TRBJ1-2
abundance: many
d_gene: NA
v_gene: TRBV28
CDR3aa: CASKYSGGVYGYTF
CDR3nt: TGTGCCAGCAAATATTCGGGGGGTGTCTATGGCTACACCTTC

j_gene: TRBJ2-1
abundance: many
d_gene: NA
v_gene: TRBV6-5
CDR3aa: CASSYSQRGEQFF
CDR3nt: TGTGCCAGCAGTTACTCACAACGGGGCGAGCAGTTCTTC

j_gene: TRBJ1-2
abundance: many
d_gene: NA
v_gene: TRBV29-1
CDR3aa: CSVEGGGVAYGYTF
CDR3nt: TGCAGCGTTGAAGGAGGGGGTGTCGCCTATGGCTACACCTTC

j_gene: TRBJ1-4
abundance: many
d_gene: NA
v_gene: TRBV13
CDR3aa: CASSFKNFEKLFF
CDR3nt: TGTGCCAGCAGCTTTAAAAACTTCGAAAAACTGTTTTTT

j_gene: TRBJ2-3
abundance: NA
d_gene: NA
v_gene: TRBV11-2
CDR3aa: CASSLEDYQIDTDTQYF
CDR3nt: TGTGCCAGCAGCTTAGAGGACTACCAGATTGACACAGATACGCAGTATTTT

j_gene: TRBJ2-1
abundance: many
d_gene: NA
v_gene: TRBV5-6
CDR3aa: CASSLGVRNEQFF
CDR3nt: TGTGCCAGCAGCTTGGGGGTCCGCAATGAGCAGTTCTTC

j_gene: TRBJ1-1
abundance: many
d_gene: NA
v_gene: TRBV4-1
CDR3aa: CASSQYDPSNTEAFF
CDR3nt: TGCGCCAGCAGCCAATACGACCCATCGAACACTGAAGCTTTCTTT

j_gene: TRBJ1-2
abundance: many
d_gene: TRBD1
v_gene: TRBV13
CDR3aa: CASSRRTGYSLGYTF
CDR3nt: TGTGCCAGCAGCCGCCGGACAGGATACAGTCTTGGCTACACCTTC

j_gene: TRBJ2-5
abundance: once
d_gene: TRBD1
v_gene: TRBV20-1
CDR3aa: CSARQGARRETQYF
CDR3nt: TGCAGTGCTAGACAGGGGGCGAGGCGGGAGACCCAGTACTTC

j_gene: TRBJ2-7
abundance: many
d_gene: TRBD2
v_gene: TRBV20-1
CDR3aa: CSARDPGLAWYEQYF
CDR3nt: TGCAGTGCTAGAGATCCCGGACTAGCGTGGTACGAGCAGTACTTC

j_gene: TRBJ2-3
abundance: few
d_gene: NA
v_gene: TRBV6-1
CDR3aa: CASSEDSLTRITDTQYF
CDR3nt: TGTGCCAGCAGTGAAGATTCACTCACGAGAATCACAGATACGCAGTATTTT

j_gene: TRBJ1-4
abundance: few
d_gene: TRBD1
v_gene: TRBV6-1
CDR3aa: CATYRGPYRNEKLFF
CDR3nt: TGTGCCACATACAGGGGGCCATACAGAAATGAAAAACTGTTTTTT

j_gene: TRBJ1-5
abundance: few
d_gene: TRBD1
v_gene: TRBV19
CDR3aa: CASSILDRDNQPQHF
CDR3nt: TGTGCCAGTAGTATCCTGGACAGGGACAATCAGCCCCAGCATTTT

j_gene: TRBJ2-1
abundance: many
d_gene: TRBD1
v_gene: TRBV7-9
CDR3aa: CASSPLTGGWSEQFF
CDR3nt: TGTGCCAGCAGCCCCCTTACAGGGGGGTGGAGTGAGCAGTTCTTC

j_gene: TRBJ2-3
abundance: once
d_gene: NA
v_gene: TRBV20-1
CDR3aa: CSAGEDRADTQYF
CDR3nt: TGCAGTGCTGGGGAGGACCGGGCAGATACGCAGTATTTT

j_gene: TRBJ2-5
abundance: many
d_gene: TRBD1
v_gene: TRBV7-3
CDR3aa: CASSLTRDSQETQYF
CDR3nt: TGTGCCAGCAGCTTAACAAGGGACAGCCAAGAGACCCAGTACTTC

j_gene: TRBJ2-5
abundance: many
d_gene: NA
v_gene: TRBV7-9
CDR3aa: CASSLAVGAGLETQYF
CDR3nt: TGTGCCAGCAGCTTAGCGGTCGGGGCGGGGTTGGAGACCCAGTACTTC

j_gene: TRBJ2-3
abundance: many
d_gene: NA
v_gene: TRBV4-2
CDR3aa: CASSQLMTSVSDTQYF
CDR3nt: TGTGCCAGCAGCCAACTGATGACTAGTGTCTCAGATACGCAGTATTTT

j_gene: TRBJ1-2
abundance: NA
d_gene: NA
v_gene: TRBV29-1
CDR3aa: CSVESWGLDGYTF
CDR3nt: TGCAGCGTTGAATCTTGGGGGCTCGATGGCTACACCTTC

j_gene: TRBJ2-5
abundance: many
d_gene: TRBD2
v_gene: TRBV12-3/TRBV12-4
CDR3aa: CASRLAGGGTETQYF
CDR3nt: TGTGCCAGCAGGTTGGCGGGGGGCGGCACAGAGACCCAGTACTTC

j_gene: TRBJ2-2
abundance: many
d_gene: NA
v_gene: TRBV7-2
CDR3aa: CASSLARGTANTGELFF
CDR3nt: TGTGCCAGCAGCTTAGCCAGGGGAACGGCGAACACCGGGGAGCTGTTTTTT

j_gene: TRBJ1-1
abundance: many
d_gene: NA
v_gene: TRBV7-6
CDR3aa: CASSLVGKLNTEAFF
CDR3nt: TGTGCCAGCAGCTTAGTCGGGAAGTTGAACACTGAAGCTTTCTTT

j_gene: TRBJ2-5
abundance: NA
d_gene: NA
v_gene: TRBV20-1
CDR3aa: CSASTRSQETQYF
CDR3nt: TGCAGTGCTTCGACCAGGAGCCAAGAGACCCAGTACTTC

j_gene: TRBJ1-2
abundance: NA
d_gene: NA
v_gene: TRBV6-2/TRBV6-3
CDR3aa: CASNPGPDIGYGYTF
CDR3nt: TGTGCCAGCAACCCCGGGCCGGATATTGGCTATGGCTACACCTTC

j_gene: TRBJ1-1
abundance: NA
d_gene: NA
v_gene: TRBV27
CDR3aa: CASALGGGLGTEAFF
CDR3nt: TGTGCCAGCGCCCTCGGAGGGGGTCTCGGCACTGAAGCTTTCTTT

j_gene: TRBJ2-7
abundance: many
d_gene: NA
v_gene: TRBV9
CDR3aa: CASSASLGEYEQYF
CDR3nt: TGTGCCAGCAGCGCCTCGTTGGGGGAATACGAGCAGTACTTC

j_gene: TRBJ2-1
abundance: many
d_gene: NA
v_gene: TRBV2
CDR3aa: CASSDSTEEYYNEQFF
CDR3nt: TGTGCCAGCAGTGATTCAACAGAAGAGTACTACAATGAGCAGTTCTTC

j_gene: TRBJ2-6
abundance: NA
d_gene: NA
v_gene: TRBV14
CDR3aa: CASSPWTVTTSGANVLTF
CDR3nt: TGTGCCAGCAGCCCCTGGACAGTCACAACCTCTGGGGCCAACGTCCTGACTTTC

j_gene: TRBJ2-1
abundance: NA
d_gene: TRBD1
v_gene: TRBV19
CDR3aa: CASSWAHRGSDEQFF
CDR3nt: TGTGCCAGTAGTTGGGCCCACAGGGGTTCGGATGAGCAGTTCTTC

j_gene: TRBJ2-1
abundance: NA
d_gene: NA
v_gene: TRBV6-1
CDR3aa: CASSELRQFF
CDR3nt: TGTGCCAGCAGTGAACTTAGGCAGTTCTTC

j_gene: TRBJ1-1
abundance: NA
d_gene: NA
v_gene: TRBV20-1
CDR3aa: CSASGGGGFTEAFF
CDR3nt: TGCAGTGCTAGTGGGGGTGGGGGTTTCACTGAAGCTTTCTTT

j_gene: TRBJ2-5
abundance: many
d_gene: NA
v_gene: TRBV11-2
CDR3aa: CASSPPRKWGWQKWETQYF
CDR3nt: TGTGCCAGCAGCCCCCCACGGAAGTGGGGCTGGCAGAAGTGGGAGACCCAGTACTTC

j_gene: TRBJ2-5
abundance: many
d_gene: TRBD2
v_gene: TRBV2
CDR3aa: CASKTSGGLTQETQYF
CDR3nt: TGTGCCAGTAAGACTAGCGGGGGGCTGACACAAGAGACCCAGTACTTC

j_gene: TRBJ1-5
abundance: many
d_gene: NA
v_gene: TRBV28
CDR3aa: CASRKVGAVQPQHF
CDR3nt: TGTGCCAGCAGAAAGGTCGGGGCGGTACAGCCCCAGCATTTT

j_gene: TRBJ2-1
abundance: many
d_gene: NA
v_gene: TRBV2
CDR3aa: CASSEAPSPYNEQFF
CDR3nt: TGTGCCAGCAGTGAAGCGCCCAGTCCCTACAATGAGCAGTTCTTC

j_gene: TRBJ1-2
abundance: many
d_gene: NA
v_gene: TRBV2
CDR3aa: CATPEGMPEYGYTF
CDR3nt: TGTGCCACCCCTGAGGGGATGCCAGAATATGGCTACACCTTC

j_gene: TRBJ2-6
abundance: few
d_gene: NA
v_gene: TRBV20-1
CDR3aa: CSARDRGNSGANVLTF
CDR3nt: TGCAGTGCTAGAGACAGGGGAAACTCTGGGGCCAACGTCCTGACTTTC

j_gene: TRBJ1-5
abundance: many
d_gene: NA
v_gene: TRBV2
CDR3aa: CASSELIGGYQPQHF
CDR3nt: TGTGCCAGCAGTGAATTGATTGGGGGCTATCAGCCCCAGCATTTT

j_gene: TRBJ2-1
abundance: many
d_gene: TRBD2
v_gene: TRBV20-1
CDR3aa: CSGLAKNNEQFF
CDR3nt: TGCAGTGGACTAGCAAAAAACAATGAGCAGTTCTTC

j_gene: TRBJ2-5
abundance: few
d_gene: NA
v_gene: TRBV7-2
CDR3aa: CASSLDRGLQETQYF
CDR3nt: TGTGCCAGCAGCTTAGATCGGGGACTCCAAGAGACCCAGTACTTC

j_gene: TRBJ1-2
abundance: many
d_gene: TRBD1
v_gene: TRBV12-3/TRBV12-4
CDR3aa: CASTFRILTGGAAGYTF
CDR3nt: TGTGCCAGCACTTTTCGGATCCTGACAGGGGGCGCAGCGGGCTACACCTTC

j_gene: TRBJ2-1
abundance: many
d_gene: TRBD1
v_gene: TRBV24-1
CDR3aa: CATSDITGGHEQFF
CDR3nt: TGTGCCACCAGTGACATCACAGGGGGCCATGAGCAGTTCTTC

j_gene: TRBJ2-1
abundance: NA
d_gene: TRBD2
v_gene: TRBV20-1
CDR3aa: CSVARGVGDEQFF
CDR3nt: TGCAGTGTTGCGCGGGGGGTCGGCGATGAGCAGTTCTTC

j_gene: TRBJ1-2
abundance: few
d_gene: NA
v_gene: TRBV19
CDR3aa: CASSKRGTEQHGYTF
CDR3nt: TGTGCCAGTAGTAAAAGAGGGACGGAACAACATGGCTACACCTTC

j_gene: TRBJ2-7
abundance: NA
d_gene: TRBD1
v_gene: TRBV6-1
CDR3aa: CATRTTTTGAYEQYF
CDR3nt: TGTGCCACCCGGACCACCACAACAGGGGCCTACGAGCAGTACTTC

j_gene: TRBJ2-3
abundance: few
d_gene: NA
v_gene: TRBV6-2/TRBV6-3
CDR3aa: CASSYSSSTDTQYF
CDR3nt: TGTGCCAGCAGTTACTCGAGCAGCACAGATACGCAGTATTTT

j_gene: TRBJ2-1
abundance: many
d_gene: NA
v_gene: TRBV24-1
CDR3aa: CATSDSGATRHEQFF
CDR3nt: TGTGCCACCAGTGATTCCGGGGCGACACGTCATGAGCAGTTCTTC

j_gene: TRBJ2-1
abundance: many
d_gene: NA
v_gene: TRBV20-1
CDR3aa: CSASHPRSRLGHEQFF
CDR3nt: TGCAGTGCCAGCCACCCACGGTCGAGGCTCGGGCATGAGCAGTTCTTC

j_gene: TRBJ1-2
abundance: few
d_gene: NA
v_gene: TRBV20-1
CDR3aa: CSARDGRGNYGYTF
CDR3nt: TGCAGTGCTAGAGATGGCAGGGGAAACTATGGCTACACCTTC

j_gene: TRBJ2-3
abundance: many
d_gene: NA
v_gene: TRBV12-3/TRBV12-4
CDR3aa: CASSSWGRDTQYF
CDR3nt: TGTGCCAGCAGCTCGTGGGGCAGAGATACGCAGTATTTT

j_gene: TRBJ2-5
abundance: many
d_gene: TRBD1
v_gene: TRBV28
CDR3aa: CASSSPTGYQETQYF
CDR3nt: TGTGCCAGCAGTTCCCCGACAGGGTACCAAGAGACCCAGTACTTC

j_gene: TRBJ1-1
abundance: many
d_gene: NA
v_gene: TRBV27
CDR3aa: CASSKRVDNTEAFF
CDR3nt: TGTGCCAGCAGTAAAAGGGTGGACAACACTGAAGCTTTCTTT

j_gene: TRBJ1-1
abundance: many
d_gene: NA
v_gene: TRBV3-1
CDR3aa: CASSQEFWGDWGKRRNTEAFF
CDR3nt: TGTGCCAGCAGCCAAGAATTTTGGGGCGATTGGGGGAAGAGGCGAAACACTGAAGCTTTCTTT

j_gene: TRBJ2-5
abundance: few
d_gene: NA
v_gene: TRBV20-1
CDR3aa: CSARADSQQTQYF
CDR3nt: TGCAGTGCTAGAGCCGACAGTCAACAGACCCAGTACTTC

j_gene: TRBJ2-7
abundance: many
d_gene: NA
v_gene: TRBV6-1
CDR3aa: CASRQTGSSYEQYF
CDR3nt: TGTGCCAGCAGGCAGACTGGGAGCTCCTACGAGCAGTACTTC

j_gene: TRBJ2-1
abundance: many
d_gene: NA
v_gene: TRBV5-1
CDR3aa: CASSLEVFKGPSYNEQFF
CDR3nt: TGCGCCAGCAGCTTGGAGGTATTCAAAGGTCCCTCCTACAATGAGCAGTTCTTC